This T cell receptor (beta chain) was sequenced during a study of cytomegalovirus exposure and HLA in healthy donors. Study-wide results and caveats: The listing of roughly 160 TCR beta chains classed them as cytomegalovirus-associated. Rare sequences made up most TCRs, while some public TCRs were found in many donors. The tendency of first-cohort TCR clusters to co-occur in the 110 or so validation repertoires emerged from a later analysis. The classifier reportedly diagnosed cytomegalovirus status with high sensitivity and specificity.

For this clone: Antigen specificity is unknown.

Produced via immunoSEQ multiplex PCR; TCRdb's table is partial and in-frame only. The repertoire holds 130,000 to 150,000 clones, about 90% seen once, with around 5.9% in the top ten. The origin of this receptor is a woman aged 25 to 45 in good health and CMV-seropositive. The sample consisted of PBMCs.

CDR3 bases: TGTGCCAGCTCACCAGAGACAGGAAATGGCTACACCTTC. This gives the protein CASSPETGNGYTF. This sequence joins TRBV18 and TRBJ1-2; weak D call: TRBD1 (6 bases). V was shortened by 2 bases and J by 6 bases, with 10 bases between the two germline ends. CDR1 and CDR2 from the germline V gene are KGHSH and LQKENI. The CDR3 is made up of 13 amino acids. The full variable domain, rest sourced from reference TRBV18 and TRBJ1-2, is NAGVMQNPRHLVRRRGQEARLRCSPMKGHSHVYWYRQLPEEGLKFMVYLQKENIIDESGMPKERFSAEFPKEGPSILRIQQVVRGDSAAYFCASSPETGNGYTFGSGTRLTVV.